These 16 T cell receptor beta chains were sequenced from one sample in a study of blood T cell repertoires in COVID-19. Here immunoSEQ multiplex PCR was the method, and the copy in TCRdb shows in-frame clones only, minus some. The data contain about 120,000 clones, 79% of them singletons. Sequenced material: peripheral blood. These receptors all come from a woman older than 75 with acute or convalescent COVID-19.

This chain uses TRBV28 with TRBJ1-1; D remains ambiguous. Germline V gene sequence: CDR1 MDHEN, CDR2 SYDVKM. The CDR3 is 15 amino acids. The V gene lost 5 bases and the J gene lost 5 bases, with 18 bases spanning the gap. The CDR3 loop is CASSPRGAPRTEAFF. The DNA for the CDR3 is TGTGCCAGCAGTCCCCGGGGAGCCCCGCGAACTGAAGCTTTCTTT.

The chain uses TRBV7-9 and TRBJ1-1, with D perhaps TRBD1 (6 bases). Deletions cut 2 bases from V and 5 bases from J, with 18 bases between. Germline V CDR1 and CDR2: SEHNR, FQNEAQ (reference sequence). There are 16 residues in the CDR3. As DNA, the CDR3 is TGTGCCAGCAGCTTAAGAGGCAACAGGGAGAGGACTGAAGCTTTCTTT. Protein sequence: CASSLRGNRERTEAFF. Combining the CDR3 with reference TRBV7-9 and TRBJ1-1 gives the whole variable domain DTGVSQNPRHKITKRGQNVTFRCDPISEHNRLYWYRQTLGQGPEFLTYFQNEAQLEKSRLLSDRFSAERPKGSFSTLEIQRTEQGDSAMYLCASSLRGNRERTEAFFGQGTRLTVV.

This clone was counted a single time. The CDR3 coding sequence is TGTGCCAGCAGCCCTGTGACAGGGCAGGGCTACACCTTC. Protein product: CASSPVTGQGYTF. This chain joins TRBV7-2 and TRBJ1-2; TRBD1 matches at 7 bases. Germline values: CDR1 SGHTA, CDR2 FQGNSA. The CDR3 runs to 13 residues. V dropped 5 bases and J dropped 8; count of bases not matched to a gene: 8.

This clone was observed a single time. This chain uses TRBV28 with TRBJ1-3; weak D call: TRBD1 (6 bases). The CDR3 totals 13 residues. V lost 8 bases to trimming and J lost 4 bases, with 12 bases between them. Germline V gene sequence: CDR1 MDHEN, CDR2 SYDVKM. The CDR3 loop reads CASFNRAGNTIYF. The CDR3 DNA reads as TGTGCCAGCTTCAACAGGGCAGGAAACACCATATATTTT.

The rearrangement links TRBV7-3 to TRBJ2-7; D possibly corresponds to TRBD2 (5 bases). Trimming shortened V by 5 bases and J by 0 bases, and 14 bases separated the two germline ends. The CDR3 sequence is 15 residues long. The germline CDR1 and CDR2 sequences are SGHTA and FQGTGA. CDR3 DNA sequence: TGTGCCAGCAGCCCCGGAGGCCCCCCCTCCTACGAGCAGTACTTC. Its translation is CASSPGGPPSYEQYF.

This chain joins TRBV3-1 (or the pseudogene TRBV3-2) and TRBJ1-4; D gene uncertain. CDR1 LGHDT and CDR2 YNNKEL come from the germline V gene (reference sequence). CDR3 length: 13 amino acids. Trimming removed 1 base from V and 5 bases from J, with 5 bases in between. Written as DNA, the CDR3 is TGTGCCAGCAGCCAAGGGAGGAATGAAAAACTGTTTTTT. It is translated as CASSQGRNEKLFF.

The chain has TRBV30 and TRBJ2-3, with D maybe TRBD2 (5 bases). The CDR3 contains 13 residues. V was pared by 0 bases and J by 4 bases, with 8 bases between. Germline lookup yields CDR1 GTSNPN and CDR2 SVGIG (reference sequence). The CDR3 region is CAWSVSGPDTQYF. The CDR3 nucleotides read TGTGCCTGGAGTGTAAGCGGCCCAGATACGCAGTATTTT.

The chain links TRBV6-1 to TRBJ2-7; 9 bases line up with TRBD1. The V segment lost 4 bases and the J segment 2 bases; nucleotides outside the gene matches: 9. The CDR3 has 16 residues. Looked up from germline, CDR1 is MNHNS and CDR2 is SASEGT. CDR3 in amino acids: CASSARTGESPYEQYF. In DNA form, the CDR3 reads TGTGCCAGCAGTGCCCGGACAGGGGAAAGCCCCTACGAGCAGTACTTC.

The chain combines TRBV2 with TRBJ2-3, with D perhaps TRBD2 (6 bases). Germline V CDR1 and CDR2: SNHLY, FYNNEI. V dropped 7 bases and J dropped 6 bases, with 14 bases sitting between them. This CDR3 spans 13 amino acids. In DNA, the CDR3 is TGTGCCAGCAACGACGCTAGCGAGGATACGCAGTATTTT. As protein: CASNDASEDTQYF.

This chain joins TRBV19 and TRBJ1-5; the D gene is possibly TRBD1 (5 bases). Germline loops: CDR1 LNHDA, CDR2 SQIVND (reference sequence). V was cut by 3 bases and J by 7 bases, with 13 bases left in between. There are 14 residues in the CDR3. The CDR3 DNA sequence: TGTGCCAGTAGTATTAACGGGGGTCGACAGCCCCAGCATTTT. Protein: CASSINGGRQPQHF. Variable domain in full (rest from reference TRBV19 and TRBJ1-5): DGGITQSPKYLFRKEGQNVTLSCEQNLNHDAMYWYRQDPGQGLRLIYYSQIVNDFQKGDIAEGYSVSREKKESFPLTVTSAQKNPTAFYLCASSINGGRQPQHFGDGTRLSIL.

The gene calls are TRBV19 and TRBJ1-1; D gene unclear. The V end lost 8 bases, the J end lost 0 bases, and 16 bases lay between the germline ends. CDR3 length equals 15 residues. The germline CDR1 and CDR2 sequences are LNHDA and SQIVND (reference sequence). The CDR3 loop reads CASSSPPGMNTEAFF. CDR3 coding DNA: TGTGCCAGTTCATCCCCCCCCGGGATGAACACTGAAGCTTTCTTT.

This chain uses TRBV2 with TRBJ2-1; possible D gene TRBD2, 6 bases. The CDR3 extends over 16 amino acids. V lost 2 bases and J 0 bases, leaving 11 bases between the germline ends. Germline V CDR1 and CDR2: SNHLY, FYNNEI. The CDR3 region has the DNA TGTGCCAGCAGTGAACGGGACGGGAGCTCCTACAATGAGCAGTTCTTC. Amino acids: CASSERDGSSYNEQFF.

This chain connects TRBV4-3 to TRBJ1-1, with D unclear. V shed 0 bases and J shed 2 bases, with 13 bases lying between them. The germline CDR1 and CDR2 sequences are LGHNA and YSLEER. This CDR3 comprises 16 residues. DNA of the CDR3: TGCGCCAGCAGCCAAGATTTAGTACGGGATAACACTGAAGCTTTCTTT. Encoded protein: CASSQDLVRDNTEAFF.

For the CDR3, the DNA is TGTGCCAGTAGTATGGGGGGGGCTAGCGGGGCGAAGACCCAGTACTTC. This translates into CASSMGGASGAKTQYF. The chain recombines TRBV19 with TRBJ2-5; 9 bases map to TRBD2. Germline CDR1 LNHDA, CDR2 SQIVND (reference sequence). The CDR3 length is 16 residues. V lost 3 bases and J lost 6; bases outside the gene matches: 11.

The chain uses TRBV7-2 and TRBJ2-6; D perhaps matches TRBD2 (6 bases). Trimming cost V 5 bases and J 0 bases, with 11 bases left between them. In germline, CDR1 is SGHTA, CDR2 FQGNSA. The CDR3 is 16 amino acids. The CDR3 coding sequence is TGTGCCAGCAGCCCCGCGGGAAACTCTGGGGCCAACGTCCTGACTTTC. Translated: CASSPAGNSGANVLTF.

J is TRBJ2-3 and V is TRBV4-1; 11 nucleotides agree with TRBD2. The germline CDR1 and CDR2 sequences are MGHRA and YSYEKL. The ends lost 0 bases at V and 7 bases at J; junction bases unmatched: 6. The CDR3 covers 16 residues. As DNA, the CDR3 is TGCGCCAGCAGCCAAGAATCACTAGCGGGGGCAAATACGCAGTATTTT. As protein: CASSQESLAGANTQYF.